The entry below gives a single T cell receptor (beta chain) sequence along with its context. This entry is derived from a study of CD8 T cells in Susac syndrome. Trimming removed 0 bases at V and 1 base at J, with 6 bases between. The CDR3 is 14 amino acids. Per germline, CDR1 SQVTM and CDR2 ANQGSEA. RNA amounts of about 0.5 to 1 ug underwent reverse transcription with random hexamers. Each CDR3 protein is one row after TCRdb ran MiXCR on the immunoSEQ multiplex PCR reads. This table has around 45,000 distinct CDR3 sequences, 92% appearing once. This TCR was sampled from a human donor in good health. The gene calls are TRBV29-1 and TRBJ2-2; D is uncertain. The sequenced sample was CD8+ T cells from PBMCs. The CDR3 loop reads CSVEDGLNTGELFF. The DNA of the CDR3 is TGCAGCGTTGAAGACGGATTGAACACCGGGGAGCTGTTTTTT.